These 7 T cell receptor beta chains were sequenced from one sample in a study of cytomegalovirus exposure and HLA in healthy donors. The study ran its PCR with 60 Vbeta and 13 Jbeta primers. The data were produced by immunoSEQ multiplex PCR, yet TCRdb's version contains in-frame clones alone and is incomplete. The sample comprises approximately 91,000 clones, around 64% of which are singletons, and 2.3% rests with the top ten. Sequenced: PBMCs. These receptor sequences come from a human donor in good health.

This clone has a handful of counts. The rearrangement joins TRBV7-2 to TRBJ1-6; weak D call: TRBD1 (6 bases). Per the germline V gene, CDR1 is SGHTA and CDR2 is FQGNSA. V shed 6 bases and J shed 7 bases, with 16 bases lying between them. The CDR3 totals 15 residues. The CDR3 DNA reads as TGTGCCAGCAGTCGCAACAGGGTTCCCAATTCACCCCTCCACTTT. The encoded protein is CASSRNRVPNSPLHF.

This clone was seen a few times. CDR3 region: CASSPLGQVNTEAFF. For the CDR3, the DNA is TGCGCCAGCAGTCCATTGGGACAGGTGAACACTGAAGCTTTCTTT. This chain uses TRBV5-1 with TRBJ1-1; TRBD1 agrees at 8 bases. The CDR3 sequence is 15 residues long. The V segment lost 5 bases and the J segment 0 bases; nucleotides outside the gene matches: 6. Per germline, CDR1 SGHRS and CDR2 YFSETQ. The full variable domain, rest sourced from reference TRBV5-1 and TRBJ1-1, is KAGVTQTPRYLIKTRGQQVTLSCSPISGHRSVSWYQQTPGQGLQFLFEYFSETQRNKGNFPGRFSGRQFSNSRSEMNVSTLELGDSALYLCASSPLGQVNTEAFFGQGTRLTVV.

This sequence joins TRBV9 and TRBJ2-1; D perhaps matches TRBD2 (7 bases). The CDR3 length is 18 residues. Per germline, CDR1 SGDLS and CDR2 YYNGEE. V was trimmed by 0 bases and J by 5 bases, leaving 21 bases between them. The CDR3 bases are TGTGCCAGCAGCGTAGGGGCCAGAGTGGGGGGGGCCAACAATGAGCAGTTCTTC. Translated: CASSVGARVGGANNEQFF.

The chain couples TRBV5-4 to TRBJ2-1; 9 positions agree with TRBD1. Germline V gene sequence: CDR1 SGHNT, CDR2 YYREEE (reference sequence). After removal of 3 bases from V and 5 bases from J, the junction contained 9 bases not matched to a gene. The CDR3 is 16 residues long. CDR3 bases: TGTGCCAGCAGCTCGGAAACCGGGACAGGGAACAATGAGCAGTTCTTC. Its translation: CASSSETGTGNNEQFF.

This clone has more than one count but fewer than ten. This CDR3 is missing its conserved last phenylalanine or tryptophan, likely due to a read error. The DNA is left out, because the CDR3 cannot be placed on it with certainty; the CDR3 is given as TCRdb lists it. This CDR3 is CASSQSMRYL. The rearrangement uses TRBV23-1 and TRBJ2-7; the table's TRBD2 call for D was not verified on the DNA. TRBV23-1 is an open reading frame whose function is uncertain. The CDR3 has 10 amino acids, counting both end residues.

The chain uses TRBV15 and TRBJ1-1, with 8 bases matching TRBD1. The length of the CDR3 is 18 residues. Germline V gene data show CDR1 as LNHNV and CDR2 as YYDKDF (reference sequence). Unmatched junction bases numbered 11, after V lost 0 bases and J lost 2 bases. The CDR3 DNA follows: TGTGCCACCAGCAGAGATTGGTTGGGGACAGGACGAAACACTGAAGCTTTCTTT. Its translation is CATSRDWLGTGRNTEAFF.

The chain uses TRBV6-6 and TRBJ2-1, with 9 bases lining up with TRBD1. Germline V lookup: CDR1 MNHNY, CDR2 SVGAGI (reference sequence). With 6 bases clipped from V and 2 bases from J, the junction kept 5 bases outside the gene matches. The CDR3 runs to 15 residues. In DNA form, the CDR3 reads TGTGCCAGCAGGTCCGGGACAGGGCCCTACAATGAGCAGTTCTTC. Translated: CASRSGTGPYNEQFF.